The source of this T cell receptor (beta chain) is a study of T cell changes during pregnancy in multiple sclerosis. The germline V gene encodes CDR1 MNHEY and CDR2 SMNVEV (reference sequence). The CDR3 spans 18 residues. V was cut by 5 bases and J by 2 bases, with 24 bases left in between. Using immunoSEQ multiplex PCR, the repertoire was profiled, and TCRdb retains in-frame clones only, with some absent. The table records around 61,000 clones, more than 75% of them present only once. The receptor comes from a female donor in good health, enrolled as a control in a pregnancy study. The material was peripheral blood, obtained in the third trimester of pregnancy. The rearrangement links TRBV27 to TRBJ1-2; D uncertain. Written as DNA, the CDR3 is TGTGCCAGCAGTCCCTACCTTGGAGAGGGCACCCTCAACTATGGCTACACCTTC. Amino acid sequence: CASSPYLGEGTLNYGYTF.